This entry lists 19 T cell receptor beta chains sequenced from one sample in a study of blood T cell repertoires in COVID-19. Using immunoSEQ multiplex PCR, the repertoire was profiled, and TCRdb retains in-frame clones only, with some absent. Of around 86,000 clones in the sample, around 90% were seen once. The specimen sequenced was peripheral blood. The receptor set was obtained from a woman of 80 years or more with acute or convalescent COVID-19.

V usage is TRBV6-1 and J usage is TRBJ1-2, with 12 bases matching TRBD1. The CDR3 has 16 residues. Germline values: CDR1 MNHNS, CDR2 SASEGT. The ends lost 3 bases at V and 2 bases at J; junction bases unmatched: 4. CDR3 coding DNA: TGTGCCAGCAGTGAGACGGGACAGGGGGCGAACTATGGCTACACCTTC. Its protein product is CASSETGQGANYGYTF.

J is TRBJ1-2 and V is TRBV19, with 9 bases identical to TRBD1. CDR3 size: 15 residues. CDR1 and CDR2 (germline): LNHDA, SQIVND (reference sequence). Germline trimming cut 4 bases from V and 3 bases from J; bases unmatched to any gene: 6. The CDR3 nucleotides read TGTGCCAGTAGTACCACAGGGGGCGCGTACTATGGCTACACCTTC. Residues: CASSTTGGAYYGYTF.

V is TRBV5-1 and J is TRBJ2-2, with D possibly TRBD1 on 6 matching bases. This CDR3 is 13 amino acids long. Trimming left V 4 bases short and J 5 bases short, with 9 bases between. CDR1 is SGHRS, CDR2 YFSETQ, per germline. CDR3 sequence: CASSKQGTGELFF. The CDR3 DNA sequence: TGCGCCAGCAGCAAACAGGGAACCGGGGAGCTGTTTTTT.

The chain employs TRBV2 and TRBJ1-2; D is uncertain. Trimming left V 4 bases short and J 3 bases short, with 27 bases between. CDR1 and CDR2 (germline): SNHLY, FYNNEI. The CDR3 consists of 19 residues. CDR3: CASSAPLRDLPTAYYGYTF. CDR3 nucleotide sequence: TGTGCCAGCAGTGCCCCCCTGAGAGACTTGCCCACGGCGTACTATGGCTACACCTTC.

The chain links TRBV27 to TRBJ1-2, with 12 bases matching TRBD1. V lost 2 bases to trimming and J lost 4 bases; unmatched junction nucleotides: 11. This CDR3 is built from 18 residues. Germline V gene lookup returns CDR1 MNHEY and CDR2 SMNVEV (reference sequence). CDR3 bases: TGTGCCAGCAGTTTAGGCCCCGGGACAGGGGGCGTGGGCTATGGCTACACCTTC. This sequence encodes CASSLGPGTGGVGYGYTF.

This chain connects TRBV3-1 (or the pseudogene TRBV3-2) to TRBJ1-6, with no clear D. Trimming stripped 0 bases from V and 7 bases from J, with 10 bases between. The CDR3 sequence is 15 residues long. CDR1 is LGHDT and CDR2 is YNNKEL in the germline V gene (reference sequence). The CDR3 bases are TGTGCCAGCAGCCAAGAGGCGGGTGTGAATTCACCCCTCCACTTT. This codes for CASSQEAGVNSPLHF.

The chain links TRBV13 to TRBJ1-4; D not certain. Trimming took 0 bases from V and 5 from J, leaving 10 bases between them. From germline, CDR1 is PRHDT and CDR2 FYEKMQ (reference sequence). There are 15 residues in the CDR3. The CDR3 nucleotides are TGTGCCAGCAGCTTAGGTGTCCGAGAAAATGAAAAACTGTTTTTT. Its protein is CASSLGVRENEKLFF.

V is TRBV7-6 and J is TRBJ2-1, with 9 bases identical to TRBD2. In germline, CDR1 is SGHVS, CDR2 FNYEAQ. CDR3 size: 16 residues. Trimming removed 5 bases from V and 5 bases from J; junction bases left unmatched: 10. CDR3: CASSPPGSGGNNEQFF. The CDR3 DNA reads TGTGCCAGCAGCCCTCCCGGTAGCGGGGGAAACAATGAGCAGTTCTTC. Combining the CDR3 with reference TRBV7-6 and TRBJ2-1 gives the whole variable domain GAGVSQSPRYKVTKRGQDVALRCDPISGHVSLYWYRQALGQGPEFLTYFNYEAQQDKSGLPNDRFSAERPEGSISTLTIQRTEQRDSAMYRCASSPPGSGGNNEQFFGPGTRLTVL.

The rearrangement joins TRBV6-6 to TRBJ1-2, with 7 nucleotides matching TRBD1. The J segment lost 6 bases and the V segment lost 4 bases, leaving 5 bases of the junction unmatched. The CDR3 loop spans 13 amino acids. Germline lookup yields CDR1 MNHNY and CDR2 SVGAGI (reference sequence). The CDR3 loop reads CASSSRQGNGYTF. The CDR3 DNA reads TGTGCCAGCAGTTCCCGACAGGGAAATGGCTACACCTTC.

This clone was counted a single time. CDR3 residues: CASSQEMILSGPKNIQYF. For the CDR3, the DNA is TGTGCCAGCAGCCAAGAGATGATCCTTAGCGGGCCCAAAAACATTCAGTACTTC. This chain joins TRBV3-1 (or the pseudogene TRBV3-2) and TRBJ2-4; 7 nucleotides align to TRBD2. Trimming removed 0 bases from V and 2 bases from J; junction bases left unmatched: 10. CDR3 length: 18 residues. Germline V CDR1 and CDR2: LGHDT, YNNKEL (reference sequence).

This clone was seen more than once but under ten times. The V call is TRBV23-1, the J call TRBJ1-5, with TRBD1 matching 8 bases. TRBV23-1 is designated an ORF whose function remains uncertain. Germline trimming cut 3 bases from V and 4 bases from J; bases unmatched to any gene: 8. This CDR3 is 16 amino acids long. DNA of the CDR3: TGCGCCAGCAGTCATCCCGGACAGGGCCCAAATCAGCCCCAGCATTTT. This codes for CASSHPGQGPNQPQHF.

The rearrangement uses TRBV19 and TRBJ1-2; 8 positions match TRBD1. Germline lookup yields CDR1 LNHDA and CDR2 SQIVND (reference sequence). The CDR3 is 16 residues long. The V gene end was trimmed by 6 bases and the J gene end by 4 bases; junction bases not matched to a gene: 13. CDR3 in DNA: TGTGCCAGTAGCCCGTTGGCAGGGGGCGGTAGCTATGGCTACACCTTC. Amino acid sequence: CASSPLAGGGSYGYTF.

This rearrangement joins TRBV4-3 to TRBJ1-5; TRBD1 might be the D (6 bases). The CDR3 is 15 amino acids. The germline CDR1 and CDR2 sequences are LGHNA and YSLEER. The CDR3 loop reads CPRSRGGACNQPQHF. CDR3 DNA: TGCCCCCGCAGCCGAGGGGGGGCTTGTAATCAGCCCCAGCATTTT.

CDR3 sequence: CASSQAAGTVNTEAFF. In DNA form, the CDR3 reads TGTGCCAGCAGCCAAGCGGCAGGCACCGTGAACACTGAAGCTTTCTTT. V gene TRBV4-2 combines with J gene TRBJ1-1; D is ambiguous. V lost 1 base to trimming and J lost 0 bases, with 12 bases between them. The CDR3 totals 16 residues. The V gene's germline CDR1 is LGHNA and CDR2 YNFKEQ.

V and J are TRBV7-9 and TRBJ2-1; 13 nucleotides line up with TRBD2. Per germline, CDR1 SEHNR and CDR2 FQNEAQ (reference sequence). V lost 5 bases, J lost 7 bases, and 5 bases stayed unmatched. The CDR3 is made up of 15 amino acids. The CDR3 nucleotides read TGTGCCAGCAGCCTGGAACTAGCGGGAGGGAATGAGCAGTTCTTC. Encoded protein: CASSLELAGGNEQFF. Together with reference TRBV7-9 and TRBJ2-1, the CDR3 gives the full variable domain: DTGVSQNPRHKITKRGQNVTFRCDPISEHNRLYWYRQTLGQGPEFLTYFQNEAQLEKSRLLSDRFSAERPKGSFSTLEIQRTEQGDSAMYLCASSLELAGGNEQFFGPGTRLTVL.

V usage is TRBV19 and J usage is TRBJ2-1, with TRBD1 matching 7 bases. This CDR3 spans 12 amino acids. Trimming at V came to 8 bases and at J to 6 bases, leaving 4 bases not matched to a gene. The germline gives CDR1 LNHDA, CDR2 SQIVND (reference sequence). The CDR3 here is CASGGQFNEQFF. CDR3 nucleotides: TGTGCCAGTGGGGGACAGTTCAATGAGCAGTTCTTC.

The chain is built from TRBV6-4 and TRBJ2-1; TRBD2 matches 10 bases. The CDR3 covers 16 residues. After removal of 2 bases from V and 7 bases from J, the junction contained 8 bases not matched to a gene. Germline CDR1 is MRHNA and CDR2 is SNTAGT. The CDR3 region has the DNA TGTGCCAGCAGTGACGGGCTAGCGGGAGTGGCGAATGAGCAGTTCTTC. As protein: CASSDGLAGVANEQFF.

As regards this clone: One end of the junction does not line up with germline, which may come from a read error. The chain carries TRBV7-7 and TRBJ1-4; D unclear. Germline CDR1 SSHAT, CDR2 FNYEAQ (reference sequence). The CDR3 totals 15 residues. This chain's CDR3 is CASSLARSLGEKLFF. The CDR3 DNA reads TGTGCTAGCAGCTTAGCGCGATCCCTGGGCGAAAAACTGTTTTTT.

This rearrangement joins TRBV6-5 to TRBJ2-3, with D perhaps matching TRBD2 (5 bases). This CDR3 is 11 amino acids long. V lost 6 bases, J lost 10 bases, and 11 bases lay in between. Per germline, CDR1 MNHEY and CDR2 SVGAGI. The CDR3 nucleotides read TGTGCCAGCAGAACTAGTCCCCCGCAGTATTTT. Translating it yields CASRTSPPQYF.